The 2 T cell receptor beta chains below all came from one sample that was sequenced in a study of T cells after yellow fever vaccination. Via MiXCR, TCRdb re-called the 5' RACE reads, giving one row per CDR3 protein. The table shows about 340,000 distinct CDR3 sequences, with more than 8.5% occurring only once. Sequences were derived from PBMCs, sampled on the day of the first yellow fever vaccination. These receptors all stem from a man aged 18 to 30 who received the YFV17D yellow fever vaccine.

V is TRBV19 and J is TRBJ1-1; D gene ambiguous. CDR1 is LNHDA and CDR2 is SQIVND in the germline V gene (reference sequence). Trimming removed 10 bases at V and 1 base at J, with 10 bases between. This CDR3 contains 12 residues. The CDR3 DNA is TGTGCCACCCGGCTGGGGAACACTGAAGCTTTCTTT. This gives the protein CATRLGNTEAFF.

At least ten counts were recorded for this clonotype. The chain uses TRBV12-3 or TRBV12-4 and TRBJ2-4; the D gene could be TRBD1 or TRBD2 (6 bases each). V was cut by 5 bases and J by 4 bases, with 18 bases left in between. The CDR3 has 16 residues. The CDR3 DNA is TGTGCCAGCAGTCCGGGGAGGACAGCGACGAAAAACATTCAGTACTTC. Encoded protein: CASSPGRTATKNIQYF.